One sample yielded the 8 T cell receptor beta chains listed below, sequenced in a study of siplizumab effects on memory and regulatory T cells (dated by TCRdb to about 2019). Library preparation employed the immunoSEQ multiplex PCR assay. The table was pulled from immuneACCESS by TCRdb, which kept in-frame rearrangements only. Such tables lose some clones; where checked, under half of the loss comes from unresolved V genes, and the rest has no known cause. In all, the sample holds about 70,000 clones, and approximately 89% of those were seen once. The ten largest clones take up approximately 1.7% of the sample. Sequenced sample: Tregs sorted from blood. Source of these receptors: a human donor in good health.

The chain couples TRBV11-3 to TRBJ2-6; D is unclear. Trimming stripped 1 base from V and 2 bases from J, with 9 bases between. Germline loops: CDR1 SGHNT, CDR2 YENEEA. This CDR3 has 16 residues. The CDR3 DNA reads TGTGCCAGCAGCTTAGGCGGAAGAACTGGGGCCAACGTCCTGACTTTC. It yields the protein CASSLGGRTGANVLTF.

The rearrangement joins TRBV7-2 to TRBJ1-2; TRBD1 is a possible D gene (6 bases). The CDR3 is made up of 15 amino acids. V lost 5 bases, J lost 4 bases, and 17 bases lay in between. CDR1 SGHTA and CDR2 FQGNSA come from the germline V gene. The DNA of the CDR3 is TGTGCCAGCAGCCCCCCTGGGGGGCTAGGCTATGGCTACACCTTC. It translates to CASSPPGGLGYGYTF. Full variable domain (remainder filled in from reference TRBV7-2 and TRBJ1-2): GAGVSQSPSNKVTEKGKDVELRCDPISGHTALYWYRQSLGQGLEFLIYFQGNSAPDKSGLPSDRFSAERTGGSVSTLTIQRTQQEDSAVYLCASSPPGGLGYGYTFGSGTRLTVV.

V and J are TRBV6-1 and TRBJ2-2; D not certain. The CDR3 is 12 residues long. Trimming removed 6 bases at V and 6 bases at J, with 8 bases between. Germline CDR1 is MNHNS and CDR2 is SASEGT. The CDR3 bases are TGTGCCAGCAGAATTAGGGCCGGGGAGCTGTTTTTT. It specifies CASRIRAGELFF.

CDR3 DNA: TGCGCCAGCAGCCTCGACCTCTCCTACGAGCAGTACTTC. As protein: CASSLDLSYEQYF. The gene calls are TRBV4-1 and TRBJ2-7; D uncertain. CDR1 MGHRA and CDR2 YSYEKL come from the germline V gene. The CDR3 extends over 13 amino acids. The ends were cut back, 4 bases at V and 0 bases at J, with 7 bases in the middle.

The chain carries TRBV6-1 and TRBJ2-7; 11 bases agree with TRBD2. The CDR3 is made up of 18 amino acids. The junction had 15 bases not matched to a gene; V was cut back by 3 bases and J by 5 bases. In germline, CDR1 is MNHNS, CDR2 SASEGT. CDR3 in DNA: TGTGCCAGCAGTGAGAGAAGAACTAGCGGGAGAAGGGCCCACGAGCAGTACTTC. This translates into CASSERRTSGRRAHEQYF.

The gene calls are TRBV10-3 and TRBJ2-2, with TRBD1 as a possible D gene (6 bases). Germline V gives CDR1 ENHRY, CDR2 SYGVKD. The V and J ends lost 0 bases and 0 bases respectively, with 8 bases between them. The CDR3 runs 16 residues. CDR3 DNA: TGTGCCATCAGTGAGTCGGGACACGCGAACACCGGGGAGCTGTTTTTT. Residues: CAISESGHANTGELFF.

The rearrangement joins TRBV2 to TRBJ1-1; TRBD1 is a possible D gene (6 bases). Trimming pared 6 bases from V and 4 bases from J, leaving 12 bases between. The V gene's germline CDR1 is SNHLY and CDR2 FYNNEI. This CDR3 is 13 amino acids long. CDR3: CASSKQGGTEAFF. Here the CDR3 DNA reads TGTGCCAGCAGCAAACAGGGTGGCACTGAAGCTTTCTTT.

The rearrangement uses TRBV7-2 and TRBJ2-7; TRBD2 might be the D (6 bases). Germline values: CDR1 SGHTA, CDR2 FQGNSA. Trimming left V 4 bases short and J 3 bases short, with 10 bases between. The CDR3 loop spans 13 amino acids. The chain's CDR3 is CASSSGLFYEQYF. CDR3 DNA: TGTGCCAGCAGCTCGGGACTGTTCTACGAGCAGTACTTC. The full variable domain, with the rest looked up from reference TRBV7-2 and TRBJ2-7, is GAGVSQSPSNKVTEKGKDVELRCDPISGHTALYWYRQSLGQGLEFLIYFQGNSAPDKSGLPSDRFSAERTGGSVSTLTIQRTQQEDSAVYLCASSSGLFYEQYFGPGTRLTVT.